A single sample gave rise to the 30 T cell receptor beta chains below, sequenced in a study of T cell responses to AZD1222 COVID-19 vaccine. The data were produced by immunoSEQ multiplex PCR, yet TCRdb's version contains in-frame clones alone and is incomplete. The data show more than 100,000 clones, roughly nine tenths seen once. The input for sequencing was peripheral blood, taken on day 0 of AZD1222 vaccination. Receptor source: an adult in good health.

This chain links TRBV7-9 with TRBJ2-7; D could derive from TRBD1 or TRBD2 (5 bases each). The V gene lost 5 bases and the J gene lost 5 bases, with 13 bases spanning the gap. The CDR3 extends over 13 amino acids. The V gene's germline CDR1 is SEHNR and CDR2 FQNEAQ (reference sequence). This CDR3 reads CASSHGALNEQYF. CDR3 DNA: TGTGCCAGCAGCCACGGGGCGCTCAACGAGCAGTACTTC.

The V gene is TRBV9, the J gene TRBJ1-4; TRBD1 matches at 11 bases. CDR3 length equals 15 residues. With V trimmed by 4 bases and J by 7 bases, 6 bases remained unmatched. CDR1 and CDR2 from the germline V gene are SGDLS and YYNGEE. The CDR3: CASSLTGTGGEKLFF. The CDR3 bases are TGTGCCAGCAGCTTGACCGGGACAGGGGGTGAAAAACTGTTTTTT. Full variable domain (remainder filled in from reference TRBV9 and TRBJ1-4): DSGVTQTPKHLITATGQRVTLRCSPRSGDLSVYWYQQSLDQGLQFLIQYYNGEERAKGNILERFSAQQFPDLHSELNLSSLELGDSALYFCASSLTGTGGEKLFFGSGTQLSVL.

The J gene is TRBJ1-2, the V gene TRBV10-3; 7 nucleotides line up with TRBD1. V shed 6 bases, J shed 8 bases, and the junction held 12 bases outside the gene matches. Germline V lookup: CDR1 ENHRY, CDR2 SYGVKD. The CDR3 is made up of 14 amino acids. CDR3 coding DNA: TGTGCCATCAGGATCACAGGGGACCGGGAGGGCTACACCTTC. Translated, it gives CAIRITGDREGYTF.

The chain recombines TRBV5-1 with TRBJ2-5; D possibly uses TRBD1 or TRBD2 (5 bases each). Germline CDR1 and CDR2: SGHRS and YFSETQ. V lost 3 bases and J lost 4, with 13 bases in between. This CDR3 region has 14 residues. CDR3 sequence: CASSSRDPGETQYF. CDR3 DNA sequence: TGCGCCAGCAGCTCCCGGGACCCTGGAGAGACCCAGTACTTC.

The gene calls are TRBV3-1 (or the pseudogene TRBV3-2) and TRBJ2-5, with 7 bases identical to TRBD2. Germline CDR1 and CDR2: LGHDT and YNNKEL (reference sequence). V was clipped by 1 base and J by 5 bases; unmatched bases: 13. This CDR3 has 17 residues. The chain's CDR3 is CASSQGMVGGSVETQYF. DNA of the CDR3: TGTGCCAGCAGCCAAGGAATGGTGGGAGGGTCCGTCGAGACCCAGTACTTC.

The chain couples TRBV4-3 to TRBJ1-3; tentatively, D is TRBD1 (5 bases). The CDR3 has 15 residues. The germline gives CDR1 LGHNA, CDR2 YSLEER. V was clipped by 0 bases and J by 7 bases, with 13 bases between them. CDR3 protein: CASSQEVQAVNTIYF. CDR3 DNA sequence: TGCGCCAGCAGCCAAGAAGTACAGGCCGTGAACACCATATATTTT.

J is TRBJ1-1 and V is TRBV27; tentative D call: TRBD1 (6 bases). Trimming cost V 3 bases and J 10 bases, with 12 bases left between them. Germline V lookup: CDR1 MNHEY, CDR2 SMNVEV (reference sequence). There are 12 residues in the CDR3. The CDR3 here is CASSLHQGRAFF. CDR3 DNA: TGTGCCAGCAGTTTGCACCAGGGGCGAGCTTTCTTT.

The chain joins TRBV27 to TRBJ2-7; D is possibly TRBD1 (5 bases). Trimming took off 5 bases at V and 7 bases at J, with 21 bases between the two ends. CDR3 length equals 15 residues. The germline CDR1 and CDR2 sequences are MNHEY and SMNVEV (reference sequence). The CDR3 DNA is TGTGCCAGCAGTCAAGGGGATAAGGCCCTGAGGGAGCAGTACTTC. Translating gives CASSQGDKALREQYF.

V gene TRBV10-3 combines with J gene TRBJ2-3; 7 positions match TRBD1. Per the germline V gene, CDR1 is ENHRY and CDR2 is SYGVKD. The length of the CDR3 is 15 residues. J gave up 4 bases and V 7 bases, and 11 bases lay outside the gene matches. The CDR3 DNA reads as TGTGCCATCACTAGACAGGGCCTCGCCTCAGATACGCAGTATTTT. Translated, it gives CAITRQGLASDTQYF.

V and J are TRBV3-1 (or the pseudogene TRBV3-2) and TRBJ1-5, with 8 bases matching TRBD1. Per germline, CDR1 LGHDT and CDR2 YNNKEL (reference sequence). This CDR3 has 15 amino acids. V dropped 4 bases and J dropped 3; count of bases not matched to a gene: 5. The CDR3 nucleotides read TGTGCCAGCAGCCGAGGACAGGGTCCCAATCAGCCCCAGCATTTT. This encodes CASSRGQGPNQPQHF.

CDR3 DNA: TGTGCCAGCAGCGTAAGGGGGCGAATCACCGGGGAGCTGTTTTTT. Residues: CASSVRGRITGELFF. The chain is built from TRBV11-2 and TRBJ2-2; the match to TRBD1 covers 7 bases. The length of the CDR3 is 15 residues. Trimming removed 5 bases from V and 4 bases from J; junction bases left unmatched: 7. Germline V CDR1 and CDR2: SGHAT, FQNNGV.

CDR3 amino acids: CASSLASAGLVTQYF. CDR3 nucleotides: TGTGCCAGCAGCTTAGCGTCGGCAGGGTTGGTTACGCAGTATTTT. The J gene is TRBJ2-3, the V gene TRBV11-2; D is possibly TRBD1 (5 bases). Trimming removed 1 base from V and 8 bases from J, with 16 bases in between. CDR1 is SGHAT, CDR2 FQNNGV, per germline. This CDR3 comprises 15 residues. The complete variable domain, with remaining parts taken from reference TRBV11-2 and TRBJ2-3, reads EAGVAQSPRYKIIEKRQSVAFWCNPISGHATLYWYQQILGQGPKLLIQFQNNGVVDDSQLPKDRFSAERLKGVDSTLKIQPAKLEDSAVYLCASSLASAGLVTQYFGPGTRLTVL.

The chain combines TRBV7-2 with TRBJ2-5; D is unclear. The V gene's germline CDR1 is SGHTA and CDR2 FQGNSA. The CDR3 spans 14 residues. Deletions cut 6 bases from V and 2 bases from J, with 13 bases between. CDR3 DNA sequence: TGTGCCAGCAGTCTCGCTGGTTCTCAAGAGACCCAGTACTTC. Translated: CASSLAGSQETQYF.

The genes are TRBV12-3 or TRBV12-4 and TRBJ1-2, with D unclear. This CDR3 has 10 amino acids. V lost 7 bases to trimming and J lost 14 bases, with 14 bases between them. The CDR3 sequence is CASTPRRPTF. The CDR3 DNA reads TGTGCCAGCACCCCCAGGAGGCCGACCTTC.

The J gene is TRBJ2-7, the V gene TRBV5-1, with 8 bases lining up with TRBD2. The V gene's germline CDR1 is SGHRS and CDR2 YFSETQ. J was trimmed by 3 bases and V by 2 bases; bases with no gene match: 10. This CDR3 is built from 16 residues. For the CDR3, the DNA is TGCGCCAGCAGCTTACGACCTGCCGGGACTAGCTACGAGCAGTACTTC. Amino acids: CASSLRPAGTSYEQYF. Drawing the rest from reference TRBV5-1 and TRBJ2-7, the complete variable domain is KAGVTQTPRYLIKTRGQQVTLSCSPISGHRSVSWYQQTPGQGLQFLFEYFSETQRNKGNFPGRFSGRQFSNSRSEMNVSTLELGDSALYLCASSLRPAGTSYEQYFGPGTRLTVT.

The J gene is TRBJ1-1, the V gene TRBV20-1; D is uncertain. CDR3 length: 9 residues. CDR1 is DFQATT and CDR2 is SNEGSKA in the germline V gene (reference sequence). Trimming pared 6 bases from V and 10 bases from J, leaving 9 bases between. CDR3 protein: CSAAGSAFF. The CDR3 region has the DNA TGCAGTGCCGCCGGGTCAGCTTTCTTT.

The chain uses TRBV7-2 and TRBJ2-3; 10 nucleotides agree with TRBD1. Germline values: CDR1 SGHTA, CDR2 FQGNSA. The V and J ends lost 1 base and 3 bases, in that order; junction bases with no gene match: 4. The CDR3 extends over 16 amino acids. DNA of the CDR3: TGTGCCAGCAGCTTAGATGGGACAGGGGTTACAGATACGCAGTATTTT. The encoded protein is CASSLDGTGVTDTQYF.

The CDR3 reads CASSYSKTDVWEQYF. In nucleotides, the CDR3 is TGTGCCAGCAGTTACTCAAAAACGGACGTCTGGGAGCAGTACTTC. J is TRBJ2-7 and V is TRBV6-7; D gene ambiguous. TRBV6-7 is an ORF; its function is uncertain. Trimming took off 0 bases at V and 7 bases at J, with 16 bases between the two ends. The length of the CDR3 is 15 residues.

V gene TRBV7-6 combines with J gene TRBJ2-6; TRBD2 agrees at 8 bases. Looked up from germline, CDR1 is SGHVS and CDR2 is FNYEAQ. The J segment lost 0 bases and the V segment lost 10 bases, leaving 11 bases of the junction unmatched. The CDR3 sequence is 17 residues long. The chain's CDR3 is CAIGETSESSGANVLTF. The CDR3 DNA sequence: TGTGCCATCGGTGAGACTAGCGAGAGCTCTGGGGCCAACGTCCTGACTTTC.

A single count supports this clone. The rearrangement links TRBV19 to TRBJ2-3; D uncertain. CDR3 size: 16 residues. The germline V and J ends were trimmed by 6 bases and 1 base, with 17 bases remaining between them. Germline CDR1 LNHDA, CDR2 SQIVND (reference sequence). For the CDR3, the DNA is TGTGCCAGTAGAAGAAGTGACCGGGCGCGCACAGATACGCAGTATTTT. It codes for CASRRSDRARTDTQYF. The full variable domain, in which reference TRBV19 and TRBJ2-3 provide the parts outside the CDR3, is DGGITQSPKYLFRKEGQNVTLSCEQNLNHDAMYWYRQDPGQGLRLIYYSQIVNDFQKGDIAEGYSVSREKKESFPLTVTSAQKNPTAFYLCASRRSDRARTDTQYFGPGTRLTVL.

The chain has TRBV29-1 and TRBJ2-1; TRBD2 matches 8 bases. Unmatched junction bases numbered 5, after V lost 6 bases and J lost 7 bases. The CDR3 contains 12 residues. Germline values: CDR1 SQVTM, CDR2 ANQGSEA. DNA of the CDR3: TGCAGCGTAACGGGAGGGCCGAATGAGCAGTTCTTC. Protein sequence: CSVTGGPNEQFF.

J is TRBJ2-7 and V is TRBV28, with D perhaps matching TRBD1 (6 bases). V was cut by 4 bases and J by 1 base, with 8 bases left in between. The CDR3 spans 13 residues. The germline V gene has CDR1 MDHEN and CDR2 SYDVKM. CDR3 nucleotide sequence: TGTGCCAGCAGTTGGGACACATCCTACGAGCAGTACTTC. This translates into CASSWDTSYEQYF.

This chain connects TRBV28 to TRBJ2-1; D possibly matches TRBD1 or TRBD2 (7 bases each). The CDR3 is made up of 14 amino acids. Germline CDR1 reads MDHEN; CDR2 reads SYDVKM. Trimming pared 7 bases from V and 4 bases from J, leaving 14 bases between. Here the CDR3 reads CASTRGGQYNEQFF. In DNA, the CDR3 is TGTGCCAGCACCCGCGGGGGACAGTACAATGAGCAGTTCTTC.

The chain links TRBV12-3 or TRBV12-4 to TRBJ2-7, with 7 bases identical to TRBD1. The trim removed 6 bases at V and 3 bases at J, leaving 2 bases unmatched. The CDR3 has 12 residues. The CDR3 is CASSQGVYEQYF. DNA of the CDR3: TGTGCCAGCAGCCAGGGGGTCTACGAGCAGTACTTC.

A single count supports this clone. V gene TRBV7-8 combines with J gene TRBJ2-1, with D possibly matching TRBD1 (5 bases). V lost 1 base and J lost 10, with 8 bases in between. The CDR3 consists of 12 residues. CDR1 is SGHVS and CDR2 is FQNEAQ in the germline V gene. DNA of the CDR3: TGTGCCAGCAGCTTAGTCCACAGGGAGCAGTTCTTC. Translation gives CASSLVHREQFF.

This chain uses TRBV10-3 with TRBJ2-7, with 8 nucleotides matching TRBD2. This CDR3 comprises 14 residues. V shed 3 bases, J shed 7 bases, and the junction held 8 bases outside the gene matches. CDR1 and CDR2 (germline): ENHRY, SYGVKD. CDR3 sequence: CAISDGGALGEQYF. In DNA, the CDR3 is TGTGCCATCAGTGACGGGGGGGCGTTAGGGGAGCAGTACTTC.

J is TRBJ1-2 and V is TRBV11-3; 9 bases map to TRBD1. After removal of 4 bases from V and 8 bases from J, the junction contained 5 bases not matched to a gene. Germline values: CDR1 SGHNT, CDR2 YENEEA. The CDR3 is 13 amino acids. CDR3: CASSSGQGKGYTF. The CDR3 DNA follows: TGTGCCAGCAGCTCAGGACAGGGGAAAGGCTACACCTTC.

This clone was detected once. The CDR3 is CASSLDESYGYTF. DNA of the CDR3: TGTGCCAGCAGTTTGGACGAGTCCTATGGCTACACCTTC. The chain has TRBV6-5 and TRBJ1-2; D remains ambiguous. V lost 4 bases to trimming and J lost 4 bases, with 10 bases between them. Germline V gene sequence: CDR1 MNHEY, CDR2 SVGAGI. The CDR3 covers 13 residues.

The V call is TRBV14, the J call TRBJ1-1; the D is unclear. In germline, CDR1 is SGHDN, CDR2 FVKESK. V was cut by 3 bases and J by 10 bases, with 15 bases left in between. The CDR3 runs 13 residues. The CDR3 here is CASSQAYWAGAFF. The DNA for the CDR3 is TGTGCCAGCAGCCAGGCTTACTGGGCAGGAGCTTTCTTT. The full variable domain, its missing parts supplied by reference TRBV14 and TRBJ1-1, is EAGVTQFPSHSVIEKGQTVTLRCDPISGHDNLYWYRRVMGKEIKFLLHFVKESKQDESGMPNNRFLAERTGGTYSTLKVQPAELEDSGVYFCASSQAYWAGAFFGQGTRLTVV.

The chain joins TRBV27 to TRBJ2-7, with 14 bases aligning to TRBD2. The CDR3 is made up of 16 amino acids. Per the germline V gene, CDR1 is MNHEY and CDR2 is SMNVEV (reference sequence). The junction had 7 bases not matched to a gene; V was cut back by 5 bases and J by 4 bases. The CDR3 coding sequence is TGTGCCAGCAGTCCGGGACTAGCGGGAGTAAAGTACGAGCAGTACTTC. Protein sequence: CASSPGLAGVKYEQYF.